The table lists the clone carrying this T cell receptor (beta chain) with a few counts. Unique molecular identifiers were incorporated into the prepared TCRbeta library. TCRdb passed the PCR reads through MiXCR, listing each CDR3 protein once. The sample holds hundreds of thousands of distinct CDR3 sequences, around 17% seen once. This record comes from a study of T-cell reconstitution after alpha-beta-depleted transplantation in children. The V end was cut by 4 bases, the J end by 4 bases, with 19 bases between. Looked up from germline, CDR1 is MNHEY and CDR2 is SVGAGI. CDR3 length: 17 residues. The specimen comprised PBMCs from the stem cell graft donor, sampled from the stem cell graft. The clonotype comes from a human donor who donated a stem cell graft to a child with acute myeloid leukemia. The gene calls are TRBV6-5 and TRBJ2-2; D tentatively fits TRBD1 or TRBD2 (6 bases each). The CDR3 sequence is CASSFRRGAGVTGELFF. The CDR3 DNA reads TGTGCCAGCAGTTTTCGTAGGGGGGCAGGGGTCACCGGGGAGCTGTTTTTT.